The 31 T cell receptor beta chains given below trace back to one sample, sequenced in a study of blood T cell repertoires in COVID-19. Method: immunoSEQ multiplex PCR; TCRdb's copy keeps in-frame clones and lacks some. The sample gives hundreds of thousands of clones, about 83% of which show up once; roughly 2.6% is in the top ten. Sequenced material: peripheral blood. These receptors were taken from a woman in her forties with active or convalescent COVID-19.

The CDR3 spells CASSQSEQPQHF. As DNA, the CDR3 is TGTGCCAGCAGCCAATCAGAACAGCCCCAGCATTTT. The V gene is TRBV3-1 (or the pseudogene TRBV3-2), the J gene TRBJ1-5; D ambiguous. The germline V and J ends were trimmed by 2 bases and 7 bases, with 6 bases remaining between them. This CDR3 comprises 12 residues. Germline-derived CDR1 and CDR2 are LGHDT and YNNKEL (reference sequence).

CDR3 region: CASSLGALTEHQPQHF. For the CDR3, the DNA is TGTGCCAGCAGCTTAGGGGCTTTGACAGAGCATCAGCCCCAGCATTTT. The gene calls are TRBV7-8 and TRBJ1-5, with D possibly matching TRBD1 (5 bases). CDR3 size: 16 residues. Deletions cut 1 base from V and 5 bases from J, with 15 bases between. Germline V gene data show CDR1 as SGHVS and CDR2 as FQNEAQ.

The rearrangement links TRBV14 to TRBJ2-2, with 11 bases aligning to TRBD2. The V segment lost 9 bases and the J segment 7 bases; nucleotides outside the gene matches: 13. The CDR3 is 16 residues long. The V gene's germline CDR1 is SGHDN and CDR2 FVKESK. Here the CDR3 reads CASRSGRAGYNGELFF. DNA for the CDR3: TGTGCCAGTCGTAGCGGGAGGGCCGGGTATAACGGGGAGCTGTTTTTT.

This chain links TRBV19 with TRBJ1-5, with no clear D. Germline V gene data show CDR1 as LNHDA and CDR2 as SQIVND (reference sequence). The CDR3 contains 13 residues. Trimming stripped 1 base from V and 7 bases from J, with 8 bases between. The CDR3 bases are TGTGCCAGTAGTATAGTAATAAGCCAGCCCCAGCATTTT. It translates to CASSIVISQPQHF.

CDR3 nucleotide sequence: TGTGCCAGCAGCCAATCAAGCTACGACAGGGGCGCAAGAAACTCACCCCTCCACTTT. This encodes CASSQSSYDRGARNSPLHF. This chain uses TRBV4-2 with TRBJ1-6; 8 bases map to TRBD1. The germline gives CDR1 LGHNA, CDR2 YNFKEQ. V shed 2 bases, J shed 10 bases, and the junction held 19 bases outside the gene matches. The length of the CDR3 is 19 residues.

The V call is TRBV6-5, the J call TRBJ2-7; D is possibly TRBD1 (5 bases). Germline V gene lookup returns CDR1 MNHEY and CDR2 SVGAGI. The CDR3 length is 13 residues. CDR3 residues: CATRQRSSYEQYF. In DNA form, the CDR3 reads TGTGCTACCCGACAGAGGTCTTCCTACGAGCAGTACTTC.

The rearrangement uses TRBV2 and TRBJ2-7, with 11 bases matching TRBD2. The CDR3 extends over 14 amino acids. Germline CDR1 SNHLY, CDR2 FYNNEI. The junction had 7 bases not matched to a gene; V was cut back by 6 bases and J by 6 bases. The CDR3 is CASRETSGIGEQYF. The CDR3 nucleotides read TGTGCCAGCAGAGAGACTAGCGGGATAGGCGAGCAGTACTTC.

The chain uses TRBV3-1 (or the pseudogene TRBV3-2) and TRBJ1-2, with a weak D call TRBD1 (5 bases). CDR1 and CDR2 from the germline V gene are LGHDT and YNNKEL (reference sequence). The CDR3 extends over 17 amino acids. Trimming removed 1 base from V and 0 bases from J, with 15 bases in between. The CDR3 region is CASSQAALTEANYGYTF. CDR3 nucleotides: TGTGCCAGCAGCCAAGCCGCGTTGACAGAAGCTAACTATGGCTACACCTTC.

About this clone itself: The sample holds other DNA sequences that translate to the same CDR3. V and J are TRBV4-1 and TRBJ1-2; D perhaps matches TRBD1 (6 bases). V lost 0 bases and J 4 bases, leaving 12 bases between the germline ends. The germline CDR1 and CDR2 sequences are MGHRA and YSYEKL. This CDR3 is built from 15 residues. CDR3 protein: CASSQDQQGLYGYTF. The CDR3 DNA reads as TGCGCCAGCAGCCAAGATCAACAGGGTCTCTATGGCTACACCTTC.

The rearrangement links TRBV28 to TRBJ1-5; TRBD1 is a possible D gene (6 bases). In germline, CDR1 is MDHEN, CDR2 SYDVKM. The V end lost 5 bases, the J end lost 7 bases, and 12 bases lay between the germline ends. The CDR3 is made up of 13 amino acids. The DNA for the CDR3 is TGTGCCAGCAGTGGGTGGGGGCTCCAGCCCCAGCATTTT. It translates to CASSGWGLQPQHF. Filled out from reference TRBV28 and TRBJ1-5, the complete variable domain reads DVKVTQSSRYLVKRTGEKVFLECVQDMDHENMFWYRQDPGLGLRLIYFSYDVKMKEKGDIPEGYSVSREKKERFSLILESASTNQTSMYLCASSGWGLQPQHFGDGTRLSIL.

J is TRBJ1-2 and V is TRBV27; 7 positions match TRBD1. V dropped 6 bases and J dropped 8; count of bases not matched to a gene: 15. The CDR3 has 15 amino acids. From germline, CDR1 is MNHEY and CDR2 SMNVEV (reference sequence). CDR3 nucleotides: TGTGCCAGCAGCCTCCGGGACAGACCTCGTGGGGGCTACACCTTC. Amino acids: CASSLRDRPRGGYTF.

This clone came up once. CDR3 in amino acids: CASSPLGLASGNEQFF. CDR3 coding DNA: TGTGCCAGCAGTCCTTTGGGACTAGCTTCAGGCAATGAGCAGTTCTTC. This rearrangement joins TRBV2 to TRBJ2-1, with 9 positions matching TRBD2. The V gene's germline CDR1 is SNHLY and CDR2 FYNNEI. V shed 5 bases, J shed 6 bases, and the junction held 11 bases outside the gene matches. There are 16 residues in the CDR3.

This rearrangement joins TRBV29-1 to TRBJ1-5, with 10 nucleotides matching TRBD1. V lost 8 bases, J lost 5 bases, and 6 bases stayed unmatched. This CDR3 contains 13 residues. The V gene's germline CDR1 is SQVTM and CDR2 ANQGSEA. As DNA, the CDR3 is TGCAGCACCCGGGACAGGGGCGATCAGCCCCAGCATTTT. It codes for CSTRDRGDQPQHF.

This clone was detected only once. The chain combines TRBV3-1 (or the pseudogene TRBV3-2) with TRBJ1-6; possibly TRBD1 for D (5 bases). In germline, CDR1 is LGHDT, CDR2 YNNKEL (reference sequence). The germline V and J ends were trimmed by 4 bases and 8 bases, with 18 bases remaining between them. The CDR3 is 16 amino acids. CDR3 DNA sequence: TGTGCCAGCAGCCCTGGAGCGGGGGGAAGGGATTCACCCCTCCACTTT. Translation: CASSPGAGGRDSPLHF.

The rearrangement uses TRBV6-6 and TRBJ2-5; weak D call: TRBD2 (6 bases). Germline CDR1 is MNHNY and CDR2 is SVGAGI (reference sequence). CDR3 length equals 14 residues. The germline V and J ends were trimmed by 7 bases and 3 bases, with 15 bases remaining between them. The CDR3 DNA is TGTGCCAGCACCCCTTTGGGACTGGAAGAGACCCAGTACTTC. It yields the protein CASTPLGLEETQYF.

This clone was detected only a few times. The V and J genes are TRBV10-3 and TRBJ2-7; TRBD2 aligns across 11 bases. After removal of 2 bases from V and 3 bases from J, the junction contained 3 bases not matched to a gene. There are 15 residues in the CDR3. The germline CDR1 and CDR2 sequences are ENHRY and SYGVKD. CDR3 residues: CAISEISGGVYEQYF. The CDR3 nucleotides read TGTGCCATCAGTGAGATTAGCGGGGGGGTCTACGAGCAGTACTTC.

The genes are TRBV7-9 and TRBJ1-2; 10 nucleotides match TRBD1. CDR3 length: 15 residues. Germline V lookup: CDR1 SEHNR, CDR2 FQNEAQ (reference sequence). Trimming removed 10 bases from V and 7 bases from J; junction bases left unmatched: 15. The CDR3 nucleotides are TGTGCCACCCCCCACGCTCGGACAGGGGGAAGTGGCTACACCTTC. It yields the protein CATPHARTGGSGYTF.

The chain joins TRBV30 to TRBJ2-7, with TRBD2 as a possible D gene (7 bases). The CDR3 length is 14 residues. Germline CDR1 reads GTSNPN; CDR2 reads SVGIG (reference sequence). V lost 4 bases and J lost 7, with 20 bases in between. The CDR3 spells CAWTLAARGGEQYF. CDR3 nucleotides: TGTGCCTGGACCCTGGCGGCCAGGGGAGGGGAGCAGTACTTC. Full variable domain (missing parts from reference TRBV30 and TRBJ2-7): SQTIHQWPATLVQPVGSPLSLECTVEGTSNPNLYWYRQAAGRGLQLLFYSVGIGQISSEVPQNLSASRPQDRQFILSSKKLLLSDSGFYLCAWTLAARGGEQYFGPGTRLTVT.

This clone came up a few times. The gene calls are TRBV18 and TRBJ2-1, with TRBD2 matching over 8 bases. The CDR3 covers 14 residues. V dropped 4 bases and J dropped 7; count of bases not matched to a gene: 6. CDR1 is KGHSH and CDR2 is LQKENI in the germline V gene. The CDR3 loop is CASSLQTSANEQFF. CDR3 nucleotides: TGTGCCAGCTCACTCCAGACTAGCGCTAATGAGCAGTTCTTC.

The rearrangement uses TRBV2 and TRBJ2-7; weak D call: TRBD2 (5 bases). Per the germline V gene, CDR1 is SNHLY and CDR2 is FYNNEI. This CDR3 comprises 15 residues. The germline V and J ends were trimmed by 7 bases and 4 bases, with 20 bases remaining between them. DNA of the CDR3: TGTGCCAGCACTCCAGGAGGTCCGGCGGTGTACGAGCAGTACTTC. This encodes CASTPGGPAVYEQYF.

The CDR3 protein is CASSQDPGTGLEKLFF. As DNA, the CDR3 is TGCGCCAGCAGCCAAGATCCCGGGACAGGGCTTGAAAAACTGTTTTTT. This rearrangement joins TRBV4-3 to TRBJ1-4; the match to TRBD1 covers 9 bases. Trimming at V came to 0 bases and at J to 7 bases, leaving 6 bases not matched to a gene. CDR3 length equals 16 residues. Per the germline V gene, CDR1 is LGHNA and CDR2 is YSLEER.

The sample holds a few counts of this clone. The rearrangement uses TRBV6-2 or TRBV6-3 and TRBJ2-7, with TRBD2 identical over 11 bases. Germline V gene lookup returns CDR1 MNHEY and CDR2 SVGEGT. The CDR3 sequence is 16 residues long. The V gene end was trimmed by 0 bases and the J gene end by 2 bases; junction bases not matched to a gene: 3. The CDR3: CASSYSVAGGPYEQYF. CDR3 nucleotides: TGTGCCAGCAGTTACTCGGTAGCGGGGGGGCCCTACGAGCAGTACTTC.

The chain uses TRBV30 and TRBJ2-3, with a weak D call TRBD2 (6 bases). V dropped 2 bases and J dropped 3 bases, with 15 bases sitting between them. CDR3 size: 15 residues. From germline, CDR1 is GTSNPN and CDR2 SVGIG (reference sequence). CDR3 in DNA: TGTGCCTGGAGTCTGAGGGGCGCGGGGACAGATACGCAGTATTTT. It translates to CAWSLRGAGTDTQYF.

The rearrangement links TRBV4-2 to TRBJ1-2, with 10 bases that match TRBD1. Germline V gene data show CDR1 as LGHNA and CDR2 as YNFKEQ. J lost 6 bases, V lost 3 bases, and 16 bases had no gene match. The CDR3 is 18 amino acids. The CDR3 nucleotides are TGTGCCAGCAGCCACCCTAATCCAGTAGGACAGGGGGTTCATGGCTACACCTTC. Encoded protein: CASSHPNPVGQGVHGYTF.

This clone occurred once. The chain couples TRBV7-2 to TRBJ1-2; D ambiguous. The CDR3 consists of 15 residues. CDR1 and CDR2 from the germline V gene are SGHTA and FQGNSA. V gave up 0 bases and J gave up 1 base, with 9 bases separating them. CDR3 nucleotide sequence: TGTGCCAGCAGCTTAGCGGGTCCGGGTAACTATGGCTACACCTTC. It is translated as CASSLAGPGNYGYTF.

As regards this clone: Different DNA sequences within this sample yield the same CDR3. V gene TRBV11-2 combines with J gene TRBJ1-1, with no clear D. The germline V and J ends were trimmed by 1 base and 1 base, with 7 bases remaining between them. CDR3 length equals 14 residues. In germline, CDR1 is SGHAT, CDR2 FQNNGV. CDR3 loop: CASSLGRRNTEAFF. CDR3 nucleotide sequence: TGTGCCAGCAGCTTAGGGCGGCGGAACACTGAAGCTTTCTTT. The full variable domain, rest sourced from reference TRBV11-2 and TRBJ1-1, is EAGVAQSPRYKIIEKRQSVAFWCNPISGHATLYWYQQILGQGPKLLIQFQNNGVVDDSQLPKDRFSAERLKGVDSTLKIQPAKLEDSAVYLCASSLGRRNTEAFFGQGTRLTVV.

The chain is built from TRBV7-9 and TRBJ1-3, with TRBD1 matching 7 bases. Germline V CDR1 and CDR2: SEHNR, FQNEAQ (reference sequence). The trim removed 5 bases at V and 0 bases at J, leaving 7 bases unmatched. CDR3 length: 16 residues. The CDR3 DNA reads as TGTGCCAGCAGCGGACGACAGGGCCCCTCTGGAAACACCATATATTTT. Its protein is CASSGRQGPSGNTIYF.

This chain links TRBV7-9 with TRBJ1-2; D is possibly TRBD1 (6 bases). The CDR3 is 16 residues long. V was pared by 5 bases and J by 3 bases, with 19 bases between. The germline V gene has CDR1 SEHNR and CDR2 FQNEAQ (reference sequence). CDR3 nucleotide sequence: TGTGCCAGCAGCCCGTACCGGGGGGCCGCAGACTATGGCTACACCTTC. Translation: CASSPYRGAADYGYTF.

The chain recombines TRBV7-9 with TRBJ1-1, with D possibly being TRBD1 (5 bases). This CDR3 is 16 amino acids long. Between the trimmed V and J ends, which lost 7 bases and 6 bases, there was a span of 24 bases. Germline V gene lookup returns CDR1 SEHNR and CDR2 FQNEAQ (reference sequence). The chain's CDR3 is CASIPTWGGVIAEAFF. The CDR3 region has the DNA TGTGCCAGCATCCCAACCTGGGGAGGGGTGATAGCTGAAGCTTTCTTT.

This clone is a singleton in its sample. In nucleotides, the CDR3 is TGTGCCAGCAGTTTCCCGGACTCAAAACTGTTTTTT. It translates to CASSFPDSKLFF. The chain joins TRBV12-3 or TRBV12-4 to TRBJ1-4; the D is unclear. The CDR3 consists of 12 residues. V dropped 3 bases and J dropped 10 bases, with 9 bases sitting between them.

The chain carries TRBV7-8 and TRBJ1-5, with D hard to call. CDR3 length: 16 residues. From germline, CDR1 is SGHVS and CDR2 FQNEAQ. Deletions cut 1 base from V and 4 bases from J, with 14 bases between. The chain's CDR3 is CASSLEQATVNQPQHF. The CDR3 DNA reads TGTGCCAGCAGCTTAGAGCAGGCAACAGTGAATCAGCCCCAGCATTTT.